The 24 T cell receptor beta chains below all came from one sample that was sequenced in a study of blood T cell repertoires in COVID-19. Sequencing was performed with immunoSEQ multiplex PCR; in TCRdb, only in-frame clones are kept and a portion is missing. Among 200,000 to 250,000 clones, around 81% were seen once, and the ten largest hold 7% to 8.5%. Material for sequencing was peripheral blood. These receptors all stem from a woman aged 70 to 79 with acute or convalescent COVID-19.

This chain links TRBV6-5 with TRBJ2-7, with a weak D call TRBD2 (6 bases). From germline, CDR1 is MNHEY and CDR2 SVGAGI. CDR3 length: 13 residues. With 10 bases removed from V and 4 bases from J, the gap between germline ends came to 17 bases. The chain's CDR3 is CATLRDGTYEQYF. The CDR3 nucleotides are TGTGCCACCCTCCGGGACGGGACTTACGAGCAGTACTTC.

The chain links TRBV14 to TRBJ2-6, with a tentative D call TRBD2 (5 bases). Germline V gene lookup returns CDR1 SGHDN and CDR2 FVKESK. The germline V and J ends were trimmed by 1 base and 1 base, with 11 bases remaining between them. The length of the CDR3 is 17 residues. The CDR3 reads CASSQARGNSGANVLTF. DNA of the CDR3: TGTGCCAGCAGCCAAGCCCGGGGAAATTCTGGGGCCAACGTCCTGACTTTC. Together with reference TRBV14 and TRBJ2-6, the CDR3 gives the full variable domain: EAGVTQFPSHSVIEKGQTVTLRCDPISGHDNLYWYRRVMGKEIKFLLHFVKESKQDESGMPNNRFLAERTGGTYSTLKVQPAELEDSGVYFCASSQARGNSGANVLTFGAGSRLTVL.

The rearrangement links TRBV3-1 (or the pseudogene TRBV3-2) to TRBJ1-2; 7 bases align to TRBD1. V shed 1 base and J 4 bases; nucleotides not matched to a gene: 9. This CDR3 is 16 amino acids long. The germline CDR1 and CDR2 sequences are LGHDT and YNNKEL (reference sequence). CDR3 DNA: TGTGCCAGCAGCCAAGTCCCCCCGGGACAGTTCTATGGCTACACCTTC. Translating it yields CASSQVPPGQFYGYTF.

The chain carries TRBV18 and TRBJ1-4; a weak D match, TRBD1 (5 bases). The V end was cut by 6 bases, the J end by 5 bases, with 13 bases between. CDR3 length: 14 amino acids. From germline, CDR1 is KGHSH and CDR2 LQKENI. For the CDR3, the DNA is TGTGCCAGCTCCCAGAGACAGCAGAATGAAAAACTGTTTTTT. Translated: CASSQRQQNEKLFF.

The rearrangement joins TRBV6-5 to TRBJ1-2, with TRBD1 as a possible D gene (5 bases). The CDR3 extends over 10 amino acids. CDR1 MNHEY and CDR2 SVGAGI come from the germline V gene. The V and J ends lost 8 bases and 8 bases respectively, with 9 bases between them. The CDR3 nucleotides read TGTGCCAGCGGGACTTGGGGCTACACCTTC. Residues: CASGTWGYTF.

The chain joins TRBV5-1 to TRBJ2-5, with TRBD1 as a possible D gene (5 bases). V lost 4 bases and J 4 bases, leaving 14 bases between the germline ends. There are 14 residues in the CDR3. CDR1 is SGHRS, CDR2 YFSETQ, per germline. In DNA form, the CDR3 reads TGCGCCAGCAGCCTACAACAGGTGGGAGAGACCCAGTACTTC. This encodes CASSLQQVGETQYF.

V usage is TRBV25-1 and J usage is TRBJ2-1; 10 nucleotides align to TRBD2. Germline V gene lookup returns CDR1 MGHDK and CDR2 SYGVNS. With 3 bases clipped from V and 4 bases from J, the junction kept 6 bases outside the gene matches. The CDR3 is 16 residues long. CDR3 in amino acids: CASSDHSGGAYNEQFF. The CDR3 bases are TGTGCCAGCAGTGATCACAGCGGGGGGGCTTACAATGAGCAGTTCTTC.

The CDR3 sequence is CASSYSGWGGTDTQYF. The CDR3 coding sequence is TGTGCCAGCAGTTACTCTGGGTGGGGGGGTACAGATACGCAGTATTTT. The chain combines TRBV6-5 with TRBJ2-3, with 7 nucleotides matching TRBD2. Trimming removed 0 bases from V and 3 bases from J; junction bases left unmatched: 6. The CDR3 is 16 amino acids. Germline V lookup: CDR1 MNHEY, CDR2 SVGAGI.

This clone was seen only once. This sequence joins TRBV21-1 and TRBJ2-2; no check of the table's D call, TRBD2, against the DNA was made. TRBV21-1 is classified as a pseudogene. The CDR3 totals 17 residues. DNA of the CDR3: TGTGCCAGCAGCAAAGATGAGGGCCCAACGAACACCGGGGAGCTGTTTTTT. It yields the protein CASSKDEGPTNTGELFF.

The V and J genes are TRBV7-2 and TRBJ2-3, with TRBD2 matching 8 bases. Germline CDR1 and CDR2: SGHTA and FQGNSA. The ends lost 8 bases at V and 1 base at J; junction bases unmatched: 8. The CDR3 sequence is 15 residues long. CDR3 in amino acids: CASPDLAGRTDTQYF. The DNA of the CDR3 is TGTGCCAGCCCCGATTTAGCGGGGCGCACAGATACGCAGTATTTT.

This sequence joins TRBV5-3 and TRBJ1-2, with D perhaps TRBD1 (6 bases). TRBV5-3 is an ORF; its function is uncertain. The V gene lost 5 bases and the J gene lost 2 bases, with 25 bases spanning the gap. The length of the CDR3 is 18 residues. The CDR3 DNA reads TGTGCCAGAAGTTACCAGGGCCATGCAGGGGATAAAAACTATGGCTACACCTTC. It yields the protein CARSYQGHAGDKNYGYTF.

V and J are TRBV6-1 and TRBJ1-2; unclear D gene. There are 13 residues in the CDR3. Trimming left V 4 bases short and J 4 bases short, with 10 bases between. The germline CDR1 and CDR2 sequences are MNHNS and SASEGT. The CDR3 bases are TGTGCCAGCAGTGCAGCCGGAGGCTATGGCTACACCTTC. Translating gives CASSAAGGYGYTF.

The chain uses TRBV24-1 and TRBJ2-7; D unresolved. This CDR3 has 13 amino acids. Germline V gene data show CDR1 as KGHDR and CDR2 as SFDVKD. V was trimmed by 5 bases and J by 3 bases, leaving 10 bases between them. The CDR3 region is CATSGQSGYEQYF. The CDR3 DNA reads TGTGCCACCAGTGGGCAGTCTGGCTACGAGCAGTACTTC.

This chain links TRBV30 with TRBJ2-3; 11 bases line up with TRBD1. From germline, CDR1 is GTSNPN and CDR2 SVGIG (reference sequence). J gave up 3 bases and V 3 bases, and 8 bases lay outside the gene matches. The CDR3 consists of 16 residues. CDR3 coding DNA: TGTGCCTGGAGGGCTGGACAGGGGGCATGGACAGATACGCAGTATTTT. Translation: CAWRAGQGAWTDTQYF.

This chain uses TRBV7-2 with TRBJ2-5; tentatively, D is TRBD1 (6 bases). V shed 1 base and J shed 2 bases, with 17 bases lying between them. CDR3 size: 17 residues. Germline V gene sequence: CDR1 SGHTA, CDR2 FQGNSA. The DNA of the CDR3 is TGTGCCAGCAGCTTAGGTATCGGAAGAGGGGGACAAGAGACCCAGTACTTC. It yields the protein CASSLGIGRGGQETQYF.

This clone was seen a few times. The chain has TRBV3-1 (or the pseudogene TRBV3-2) and TRBJ2-5; the match to TRBD1 covers 8 bases. CDR1 is LGHDT and CDR2 is YNNKEL in the germline V gene (reference sequence). V lost 5 bases to trimming and J lost 4 bases; unmatched junction nucleotides: 6. The CDR3 extends over 14 amino acids. The CDR3 coding sequence is TGTGCCAGCAGCGACGGACAGGGTGGAGAGACCCAGTACTTC. Amino acid sequence: CASSDGQGGETQYF.

This chain joins TRBV11-3 and TRBJ2-1; TRBD1 is a possible D gene (6 bases). V was pared by 5 bases and J by 7 bases, with 9 bases between. CDR1 and CDR2 from the germline V gene are SGHNT and YENEEA. The CDR3 contains 12 residues. The CDR3 loop reads CASSRQENEQFF. The CDR3 region has the DNA TGTGCCAGCAGCCGACAGGAAAATGAGCAGTTCTTC.

This chain links TRBV30 with TRBJ2-5, with D possibly matching TRBD2 (5 bases). The CDR3 length is 14 residues. The germline V and J ends were trimmed by 0 bases and 4 bases, with 12 bases remaining between them. In germline, CDR1 is GTSNPN, CDR2 SVGIG (reference sequence). The DNA of the CDR3 is TGTGCCTGGAGTGTAGCTGGGGAGCGAGAGACCCAGTACTTC. The encoded protein is CAWSVAGERETQYF.

This rearrangement joins TRBV5-1 to TRBJ2-3; D not certain. Germline CDR1 is SGHRS and CDR2 is YFSETQ. There are 14 residues in the CDR3. The V gene lost 2 bases and the J gene lost 5 bases, with 12 bases spanning the gap. CDR3 in DNA: TGCGCCAGCAGCTTCGCGCAGGCACAAGATACGCAGTATTTT. It specifies CASSFAQAQDTQYF.

The chain links TRBV6-5 to TRBJ2-5, with D maybe TRBD1 (6 bases). The CDR3 runs to 14 residues. V was clipped by 10 bases and J by 5 bases, with 20 bases between them. CDR1 and CDR2 (germline): MNHEY, SVGAGI. CDR3 sequence reads: CATRAGAVSETQYF. In DNA, the CDR3 is TGTGCCACTAGGGCAGGGGCAGTTTCGGAGACCCAGTACTTC.

In this sample, this clone turned up once. The chain uses TRBV6-5 and TRBJ1-6; D might be TRBD1 (6 bases). With 4 bases removed from V and 6 bases from J, the gap between germline ends came to 10 bases. In germline, CDR1 is MNHEY, CDR2 SVGAGI. The CDR3 sequence is 14 residues long. The CDR3 region is CASSSGQINSPLHF. The CDR3 nucleotides read TGTGCCAGCAGTTCCGGACAGATTAATTCACCCCTCCACTTT.

This sequence joins TRBV7-2 and TRBJ2-2; 9 bases map to TRBD2. Losses at the gene ends were 3 bases for V and 3 bases for J; bases not matched to a gene: 2. The CDR3 loop spans 15 amino acids. Germline CDR1 and CDR2: SGHTA and FQGNSA. DNA for the CDR3: TGTGCCAGCAGCTTTGTAGCGGGGGACACCGGGGAGCTGTTTTTT. It specifies CASSFVAGDTGELFF.

CDR3 loop: CATSAGTGSSGEKLFF. The CDR3 bases are TGTGCCACCAGTGCCGGGACAGGGAGCAGCGGTGAAAAACTGTTTTTT. This sequence joins TRBV24-1 and TRBJ1-4; 9 bases fit TRBD1. V was pared by 5 bases and J by 7 bases, with 10 bases of the junction left unmatched. The CDR3 consists of 16 residues. Germline V lookup: CDR1 KGHDR, CDR2 SFDVKD.

This chain links TRBV19 with TRBJ1-6; TRBD1 aligns across 8 bases. V trimming: 6 bases; J trimming: 2 bases; junction bases outside the gene matches: 3. Germline CDR1 reads LNHDA; CDR2 reads SQIVND (reference sequence). CDR3 length: 15 residues. In DNA, the CDR3 is TGTGCCAGTAGGACAGGGGAGGCCTATAATTCACCCCTCCACTTT. This encodes CASRTGEAYNSPLHF.